One and the same sample provided the 18 T cell receptor beta chains below, sequenced in a study of identical twins. TCRdb analysed the 5' RACE reads with MiXCR anew, one entry per CDR3 protein. The sample lists some 1,600,000 distinct CDR3 sequences; more than 30% were seen once. Sequenced input: cord blood. These TCRs come from a newborn girl in good health.

The chain carries TRBV11-2 and TRBJ2-3; D not certain. V was trimmed by 5 bases and J by 2 bases, leaving 17 bases between them. The CDR3 has 16 amino acids. Germline values: CDR1 SGHAT, CDR2 FQNNGV. CDR3 DNA sequence: TGTGCCAGCAGCAGAATCTCCCAAGGCTTCACAGATACGCAGTATTTT. Amino acid sequence: CASSRISQGFTDTQYF. Looking up the rest from reference TRBV11-2 and TRBJ2-3 gives the full variable domain: EAGVAQSPRYKIIEKRQSVAFWCNPISGHATLYWYQQILGQGPKLLIQFQNNGVVDDSQLPKDRFSAERLKGVDSTLKIQPAKLEDSAVYLCASSRISQGFTDTQYFGPGTRLTVL.

The chain is built from TRBV3-1 and TRBJ1-5; maybe TRBD1 (5 bases). Germline V CDR1 and CDR2: LGHDT, YNNKEL (reference sequence). Trimming took 0 bases from V and 3 from J, leaving 12 bases between them. The CDR3 spans 16 residues. The CDR3 loop reads CASSQEDKTHNQPQHF. The CDR3 nucleotides read TGTGCCAGCAGCCAAGAGGACAAGACCCACAATCAGCCCCAGCATTTT.

V usage is TRBV20-1 and J usage is TRBJ1-2; TRBD1 matches at 10 bases. Germline loops: CDR1 DFQATT, CDR2 SNEGSKA (reference sequence). The CDR3 loop spans 15 amino acids. J gave up 1 base and V 5 bases, and 7 bases lay outside the gene matches. CDR3 sequence reads: CSALDRGLLNYGYTF. The CDR3 coding sequence is TGCAGTGCTCTCGACAGGGGGCTGCTTAACTATGGCTACACCTTC.

The J gene is TRBJ2-2, the V gene TRBV20-1; possible D gene TRBD2, 5 bases. CDR1 and CDR2 (germline): DFQATT, SNEGSKA (reference sequence). The CDR3 has 18 amino acids. Between the trimmed V and J ends, which lost 0 bases and 1 base, there was a span of 18 bases. The CDR3 bases are TGCAGTGCTAGAGATTCGGGGTTTAGGAGGAAGAACACCGGGGAGCTGTTTTTT. Its protein product is CSARDSGFRRKNTGELFF.

This clonotype was found a few times. The chain combines TRBV5-6 with TRBJ2-5, with 7 positions matching TRBD1. With V trimmed by 3 bases and J by 10 bases, 3 bases remained unmatched. Germline V gene data show CDR1 as SGHDT and CDR2 as YYEEEE. CDR3 length: 11 amino acids. The CDR3 spells CASSYGQDQYF. CDR3 DNA: TGTGCCAGCAGCTACGGACAGGACCAGTACTTC.

CDR3 DNA sequence: TGTGCCAGCAGCAAAGAAAGGGGAAAGGGGGGGCCCTGCACAGATACGCAGTATTTT. Protein sequence: CASSKERGKGGPCTDTQYF. V and J are TRBV21-1 and TRBJ2-3; the D call in the table, TRBD1, was not verified against the DNA. TRBV21-1 corresponds to a pseudogene. The CDR3 contains 19 residues.

In its sample, this clonotype was seen once. The chain links TRBV4-1 to TRBJ1-4, with no clear D. The germline V and J ends were trimmed by 4 bases and 11 bases, with 14 bases remaining between them. CDR1 and CDR2 from the germline V gene are MGHRA and YSYEKL. The CDR3 is made up of 13 amino acids. The CDR3 DNA reads as TGCGCCAGCAGCCCCTTATACCCCCGGAAACTGTTTTTT. Its translation: CASSPLYPRKLFF.

The gene calls are TRBV20-1 and TRBJ2-3, with 7 bases identical to TRBD2. With 6 bases clipped from V and 0 bases from J, the junction kept 9 bases outside the gene matches. Germline V gene lookup returns CDR1 DFQATT and CDR2 SNEGSKA (reference sequence). This CDR3 region has 15 residues. This CDR3 is CSADAGTTSTDTQYF. The CDR3 DNA sequence: TGCAGTGCGGACGCCGGGACTACAAGCACAGATACGCAGTATTTT.

This sequence joins TRBV24-1 and TRBJ2-3, with no clear D. This CDR3 comprises 15 residues. The germline V gene encodes CDR1 KGHDR and CDR2 SFDVKD. Deletions cut 0 bases from V and 2 bases from J, with 8 bases between. DNA for the CDR3: TGTGCCACCAGTGATTTGGCCTCGGCCACAGATACGCAGTATTTT. It translates to CATSDLASATDTQYF.

This clonotype was recorded a few times. The rearrangement joins TRBV4-1 to TRBJ2-7; D possibly corresponds to TRBD2 (7 bases). CDR1 is MGHRA, CDR2 YSYEKL, per germline. This CDR3 is 15 amino acids long. V was pared by 1 base and J by 3 bases, with 13 bases between. The CDR3, as DNA: TGCGCCAGCAGCCAAGTGCGGGGGACATTCTACGAGCAGTACTTC. This encodes CASSQVRGTFYEQYF.

The chain recombines TRBV5-1 with TRBJ1-2; 9 bases are a match to TRBD1. J was trimmed by 7 bases and V by 0 bases; bases with no gene match: 25. From germline, CDR1 is SGHRS and CDR2 YFSETQ. The CDR3 sequence is 21 residues long. For the CDR3, the DNA is TGCGCCAGCAGCTTGGATCGTAACCACTGGACAGGGGAGGATATGGGCGGTGGCTACACCTTC. Its protein is CASSLDRNHWTGEDMGGGYTF.

The chain uses TRBV3-1 and TRBJ2-1; 7 bases are a match to TRBD2. V lost 5 bases, J lost 5 bases, and 3 bases stayed unmatched. Looked up from germline, CDR1 is LGHDT and CDR2 is YNNKEL (reference sequence). The CDR3 runs 13 residues. CDR3 region: CASSITSDNEQFF. The CDR3 DNA follows: TGTGCCAGCAGCATCACTAGCGACAATGAGCAGTTCTTC.

In its sample, this clonotype was seen a few times. The chain is built from TRBV20-1 and TRBJ2-1; D is unresolved. Trimming removed 3 bases at V and 6 bases at J, with 9 bases between. The CDR3 runs to 12 residues. Germline V CDR1 and CDR2: DFQATT, SNEGSKA (reference sequence). The CDR3 DNA is TGCAGTGCTAGGGACCATCTCAATGAGCAGTTCTTC. As protein: CSARDHLNEQFF.

The genes are TRBV2 and TRBJ2-3; maybe TRBD2 (5 bases). The CDR3 spans 12 residues. Germline loops: CDR1 SNHLY, CDR2 FYNNEI. Between the trimmed V and J ends, which lost 7 bases and 5 bases, there was a span of 10 bases. In DNA, the CDR3 is TGTGCCAGCACTCTAAGCGGAGATACGCAGTATTTT. Translating gives CASTLSGDTQYF.

A remark on this clonotype: The germline gene is not matched at one end of the junction; a read error may be the cause. The chain employs TRBV20-1 and TRBJ2-2; D not certain. This CDR3 is 14 amino acids long. Germline V gives CDR1 DFQATT, CDR2 SNEGSKA (reference sequence). The CDR3 nucleotides read TGCGGTGCTAGAGACCACCTCGGCACCGGGGAGCTGTTTTTT. Translating it yields CGARDHLGTGELFF.

This clonotype was counted a single time. This rearrangement joins TRBV21-1 to TRBJ1-2; TRBD1, the table's D call, lacks a check against the DNA. TRBV21-1 counts as a pseudogene. CDR3 length: 19 amino acids. Here the CDR3 reads CAGSKVFAPRGQGDYGYTF. The CDR3 nucleotides are TGTGCCGGCAGCAAAGTTTTTGCCCCCCGGGGACAGGGAGACTATGGCTACACCTTC.

This clonotype was counted a few times. V is TRBV3-1 and J is TRBJ2-7; 9 nucleotides align to TRBD1. The CDR3 is 14 amino acids. The germline V gene encodes CDR1 LGHDT and CDR2 YNNKEL (reference sequence). The V segment lost 3 bases and the J segment 5 bases; nucleotides outside the gene matches: 5. This CDR3 is CASSHGTGSDEQYF. The CDR3 region has the DNA TGTGCCAGCAGCCATGGGACAGGGTCGGACGAGCAGTACTTC.

This chain uses TRBV12-3 or TRBV12-4 with TRBJ2-2, with unresolved D. The V end lost 6 bases, the J end lost 4 bases, and 9 bases lay between the germline ends. There are 13 residues in the CDR3. CDR3 loop: CASRSTVTGELFF. CDR3 coding DNA: TGTGCCAGCAGATCGACGGTCACCGGGGAGCTGTTTTTT.